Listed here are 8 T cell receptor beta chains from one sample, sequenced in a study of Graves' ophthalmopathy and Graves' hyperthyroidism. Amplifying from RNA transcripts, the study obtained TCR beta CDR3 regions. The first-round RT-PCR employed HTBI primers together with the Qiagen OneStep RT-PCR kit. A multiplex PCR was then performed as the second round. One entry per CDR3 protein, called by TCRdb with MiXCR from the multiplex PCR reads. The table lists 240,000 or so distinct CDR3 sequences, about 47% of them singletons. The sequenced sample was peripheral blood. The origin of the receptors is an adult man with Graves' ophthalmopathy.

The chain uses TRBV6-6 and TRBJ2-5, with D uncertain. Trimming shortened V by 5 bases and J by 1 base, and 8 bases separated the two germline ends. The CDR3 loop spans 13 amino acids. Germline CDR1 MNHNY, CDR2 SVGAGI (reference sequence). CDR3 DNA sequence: TGTGCCAGCAGTGAAAGCCGCCAAGAGACCCAGTACTTC. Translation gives CASSESRQETQYF.

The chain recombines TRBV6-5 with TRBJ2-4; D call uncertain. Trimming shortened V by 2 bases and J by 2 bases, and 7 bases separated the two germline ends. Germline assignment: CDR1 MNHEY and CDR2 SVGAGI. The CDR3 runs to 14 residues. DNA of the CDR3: TGTGCCAGCAGTTACGAGGTACCCAAAAACATTCAGTACTTC. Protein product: CASSYEVPKNIQYF.

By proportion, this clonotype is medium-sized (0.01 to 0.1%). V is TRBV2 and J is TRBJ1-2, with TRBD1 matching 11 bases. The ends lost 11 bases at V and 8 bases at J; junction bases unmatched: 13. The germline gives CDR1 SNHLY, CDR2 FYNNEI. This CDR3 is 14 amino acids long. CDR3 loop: CAQPTGQGAQGYTF. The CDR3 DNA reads TGTGCCCAACCTACCGGACAGGGGGCTCAGGGCTACACCTTC.

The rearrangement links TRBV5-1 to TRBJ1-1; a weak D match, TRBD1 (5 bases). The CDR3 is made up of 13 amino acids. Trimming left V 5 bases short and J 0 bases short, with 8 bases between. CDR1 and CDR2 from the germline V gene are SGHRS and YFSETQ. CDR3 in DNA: TGCGCCAGCAGGGAGACAGTGAACACTGAAGCTTTCTTT. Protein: CASRETVNTEAFF. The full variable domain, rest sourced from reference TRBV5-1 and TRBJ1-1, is KAGVTQTPRYLIKTRGQQVTLSCSPISGHRSVSWYQQTPGQGLQFLFEYFSETQRNKGNFPGRFSGRQFSNSRSEMNVSTLELGDSALYLCASRETVNTEAFFGQGTRLTVV.

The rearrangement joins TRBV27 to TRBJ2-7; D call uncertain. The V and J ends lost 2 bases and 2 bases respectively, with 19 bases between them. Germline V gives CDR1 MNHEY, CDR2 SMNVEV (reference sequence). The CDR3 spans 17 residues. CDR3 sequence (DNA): TGTGCCAGCAGTTTAAACACCGTGACGGGCATTCCCTACGAGCAGTACTTC. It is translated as CASSLNTVTGIPYEQYF.

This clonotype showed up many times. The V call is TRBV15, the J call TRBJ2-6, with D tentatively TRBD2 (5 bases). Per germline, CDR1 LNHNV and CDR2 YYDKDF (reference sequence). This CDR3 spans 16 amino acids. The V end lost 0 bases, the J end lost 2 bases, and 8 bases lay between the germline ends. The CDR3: CATSRDLRAGANVLTF. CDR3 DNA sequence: TGTGCCACCAGCAGAGATCTGAGGGCTGGGGCCAACGTCCTGACTTTC.

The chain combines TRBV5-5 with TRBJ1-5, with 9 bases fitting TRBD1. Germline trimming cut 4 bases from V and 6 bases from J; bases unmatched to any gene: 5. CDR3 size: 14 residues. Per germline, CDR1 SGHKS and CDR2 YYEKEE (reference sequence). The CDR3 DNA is TGTGCCAGCAGCACCGGGACAGGGCCTCAGCCCCAGCATTTT. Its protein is CASSTGTGPQPQHF.

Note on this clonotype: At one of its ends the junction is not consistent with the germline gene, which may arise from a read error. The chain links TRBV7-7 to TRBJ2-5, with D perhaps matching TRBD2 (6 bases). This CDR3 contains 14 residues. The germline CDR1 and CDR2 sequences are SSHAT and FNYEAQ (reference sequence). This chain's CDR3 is CASSLGGDGGTQYF. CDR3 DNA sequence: TGTGCTAGCAGCTTAGGCGGCGACGGGGGGACCCAGTACTTC.